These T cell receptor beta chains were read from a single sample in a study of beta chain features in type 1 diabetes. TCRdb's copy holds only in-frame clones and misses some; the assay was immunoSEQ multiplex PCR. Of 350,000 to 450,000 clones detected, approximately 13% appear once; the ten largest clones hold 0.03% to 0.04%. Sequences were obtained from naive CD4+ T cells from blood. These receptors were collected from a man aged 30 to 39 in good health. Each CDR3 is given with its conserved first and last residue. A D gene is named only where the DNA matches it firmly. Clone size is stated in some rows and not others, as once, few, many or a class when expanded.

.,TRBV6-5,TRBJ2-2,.,TGTGCCACAACGCCAGGGCTCGGGGAGCTGTTTTTT,CATTPGLGELFF
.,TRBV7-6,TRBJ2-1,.,TGTGCCAGCAGCGTCCCGTACAGCTCCTACAATGAGCAGTTCTTC,CASSVPYSSYNEQFF
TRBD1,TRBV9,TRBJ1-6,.,TGTGCCAGCAGCGCGGACAGGGGGCTTAATTCACCCCTCCACTTT,CASSADRGLNSPLHF
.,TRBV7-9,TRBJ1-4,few,TGTGCCACATCAACCAGGACAGCTTATGAAAAACTGTTTTTT,CATSTRTAYEKLFF
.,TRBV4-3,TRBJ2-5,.,TGCGCCAGCAGCCAAGTTCAGGAAGAGACCCAGTACTTC,CASSQVQEETQYF
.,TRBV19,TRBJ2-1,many,TGTGCCAGTAGTATTCGCCAGCTTGCAGTTGAGCAGTTCTTC,CASSIRQLAVEQFF
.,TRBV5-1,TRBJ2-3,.,TGCGCCAGCAGCTTCGACGGACTTAGCACAGATACGCAGTATTTT,CASSFDGLSTDTQYF
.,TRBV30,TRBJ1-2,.,TGTGCCTGGAGTCTGAGTACCTATGGCTACACCTTC,CAWSLSTYGYTF
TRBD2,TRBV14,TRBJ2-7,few,TGTGCCAGCAGCCAAGATTGGGGCGGGGGATCCAACTCCTACGAGCAGTACTTC,CASSQDWGGGSNSYEQYF
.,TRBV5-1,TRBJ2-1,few,TGCGCCAGCAGCCCTGCGCCCTCCAATGAGCAGTTCTTC,CASSPAPSNEQFF
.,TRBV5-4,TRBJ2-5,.,TGTGCCAGCAGCTTGGACCGGAAGAGTGGAGAGACCCAGTACTTC,CASSLDRKSGETQYF
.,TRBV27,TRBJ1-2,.,TGTGCCAGCACCGACGGGCTTTATGGCTACACCTTC,CASTDGLYGYTF
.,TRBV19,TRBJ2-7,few,TGTGCCAGTAGTAGAGGACGGTCCTCCTACGAGCAGTACTTC,CASSRGRSSYEQYF
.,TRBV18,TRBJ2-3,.,TGTGCCAGCTCTCGGAATGCAGAAGATACGCAGTATTTT,CASSRNAEDTQYF
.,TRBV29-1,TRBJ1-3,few,TGCAGCGTTAAGTGGGGCTACAATTTCTCTGGAAACACCATATATTTT,CSVKWGYNFSGNTIYF
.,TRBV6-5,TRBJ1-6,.,TGTGCCAGCGGGTCACCCCTCCACTTT,CASGSPLHF
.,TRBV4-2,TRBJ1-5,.,TGTGCCAGCAGCCAAGAGGCAGGGTCCCCTCCCCAGCATTTT,CASSQEAGSPPQHF
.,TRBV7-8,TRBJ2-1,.,TGTGCCAGCAGCTTAGCGGGGCAGTACAATGAGCAGTTCTTC,CASSLAGQYNEQFF
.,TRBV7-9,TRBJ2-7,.,TGTGCCAGCAGCTTACCTCTGGGCGAGCAGTACTTC,CASSLPLGEQYF
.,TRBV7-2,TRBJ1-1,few,TGTGCCAGCAGCTACACAGGGCCCAAAGCTTTCTTT,CASSYTGPKAFF
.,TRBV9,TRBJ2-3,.,TGTGCCAGCAGCGTTAGCGGTAGCACAGATACGCAGTATTTT,CASSVSGSTDTQYF
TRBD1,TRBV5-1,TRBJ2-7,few,TGCGCCAGCAGCATCACAGGGGGCATCTACGAGCAGTACTTC,CASSITGGIYEQYF
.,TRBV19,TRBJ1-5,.,TGTGCCAGTAGTATAGGGTGGGACCAGCCCCAGCATTTT,CASSIGWDQPQHF
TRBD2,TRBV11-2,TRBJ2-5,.,TGTGCCAGCAGCCTCGAGCGCGGGACTAGCTATAGAGAGACCCAGTACTTC,CASSLERGTSYRETQYF